This TCR beta chain was documented in a study of OX40 agonist ivuxolimab in advanced cancers. Overall study context: Those treated in dose escalation had hepatocellular carcinoma, melanoma, renal cell cancer or head and neck cancer. Patients achieving partial responses numbered three: one hepatocellular carcinoma case and two cutaneous melanoma cases.

The table came from immunoSEQ multiplex PCR; TCRdb's copy has only in-frame clones and leaves some out. The table records some 13,000 clones, roughly 92% of them present only once. V lost 6 bases and J 4 bases, leaving 12 bases between the germline ends. CDR1 and CDR2 from the germline V gene are MNHNS and SASEGT. CDR3 size: 13 residues. General study results and limits: Antigen targets of the expanded peripheral T cells went undetermined.

Turning to this clone: Its antigen is not known.

Peripheral blood came from all dose cohorts at three timepoints. V and J are TRBV6-1 and TRBJ1-1; no clear D gene. Sequences were derived from CD4+ or CD8+ T cells sorted from blood, sampled in a trial of the OX40 agonist ivuxolimab. This sequence was found in an adult with an advanced solid tumor such as melanoma, head and neck, liver or kidney cancer. For the CDR3, the DNA is TGTGCCAGCAGGAACTTCGAGGGCACTGAAGCTTTCTTT. Translation: CASRNFEGTEAFF.